The 5 T cell receptor beta chains reported below all come from one sample, sequenced in a study of beta chain features in type 1 diabetes. Findings and caveats of the study: Among all four CD4+ subsets, Type 1 diabetes patients had TCRB CDR3s that were moderately but significantly shorter.

No antigens are known for them. Sequenced material consisted of expressed TCRB transcripts (all of the isolated RNA was reverse transcribed). Method: immunoSEQ multiplex PCR; TCRdb's copy keeps in-frame clones and lacks some. The data hold about 390,000 clones, with over 8.5% observed a single time. The material sequenced was central memory CD4+ T cells from blood. Receptor source: a man aged 30-40 years with type 1 diabetes.

The chain is built from TRBV11-2 and TRBJ2-7, with a tentative D call TRBD2 (6 bases). The germline gives CDR1 SGHAT, CDR2 FQNNGV. V lost 6 bases and J lost 5, with 11 bases in between. CDR3 length equals 12 residues. CDR3 DNA: TGTGCCAGCAGTCGTACTAGCAACGAGCAGTACTTC. Translating it yields CASSRTSNEQYF.

This clone was seen only a few times. V usage is TRBV28 and J usage is TRBJ1-1, with 7 bases identical to TRBD1. J gave up 3 bases and V 7 bases, and 8 bases lay outside the gene matches. The CDR3 extends over 14 amino acids. Looked up from germline, CDR1 is MDHEN and CDR2 is SYDVKM. This CDR3 reads CASILGGADTEAFF. CDR3 nucleotides: TGTGCCAGCATCTTAGGGGGCGCGGACACTGAAGCTTTCTTT.

This clone was counted a few times. This chain uses TRBV15 with TRBJ1-2; D is ambiguous. The V and J ends lost 0 bases and 0 bases respectively, with 14 bases between them. The CDR3 consists of 17 residues. Germline V gene data show CDR1 as LNHNV and CDR2 as YYDKDF (reference sequence). The CDR3 loop reads CATSRDRGATSNYGYTF. DNA for the CDR3: TGTGCCACCAGCAGAGATAGAGGAGCCACATCTAACTATGGCTACACCTTC.

This clone showed up many times. J is TRBJ2-1 and V is TRBV5-1, with 8 bases aligning to TRBD2. The CDR3 is made up of 17 amino acids. V gave up 2 bases and J gave up 2 bases; unmatched junction bases: 9. CDR1 SGHRS and CDR2 YFSETQ come from the germline V gene. The CDR3 region is CASSFRAREAAYNEQFF. Here the CDR3 DNA reads TGCGCCAGCAGCTTCCGGGCGCGGGAGGCGGCCTACAATGAGCAGTTCTTC.

V gene TRBV7-2 combines with J gene TRBJ2-5, with 7 bases aligning to TRBD2. V shed 3 bases and J 7 bases; nucleotides not matched to a gene: 5. The CDR3 totals 13 residues. Per germline, CDR1 SGHTA and CDR2 FQGNSA. In DNA, the CDR3 is TGTGCCAGCAGCTTGGCGGGAGAAGGGACCCAGTACTTC. This translates into CASSLAGEGTQYF. Full variable domain (outside the CDR3, taken from reference TRBV7-2 and TRBJ2-5): GAGVSQSPSNKVTEKGKDVELRCDPISGHTALYWYRQSLGQGLEFLIYFQGNSAPDKSGLPSDRFSAERTGGSVSTLTIQRTQQEDSAVYLCASSLAGEGTQYFGPGTRLLVL.